One sample yielded the 31 T cell receptor beta chains listed below, sequenced in a study of cytomegalovirus exposure and HLA in healthy donors. It was with 60 Vbeta and 13 Jbeta primers that the PCR ran. Only in-frame clones appear in the TCRdb table, and some are missing; sequencing was by immunoSEQ multiplex PCR. The sample has 110,000 to 150,000 clones, roughly 77% seen once. Material: PBMCs. Receptors were obtained from a female donor in good health and CMV-seronegative.

This chain joins TRBV11-2 and TRBJ1-2; 7 bases are a match to TRBD1. The CDR3 contains 13 residues. V trimming: 6 bases; J trimming: 4 bases; junction bases outside the gene matches: 5. Looked up from germline, CDR1 is SGHAT and CDR2 is FQNNGV. As DNA, the CDR3 is TGTGCCAGCAGTGCCCCAGGGGGCTATGGCTACACCTTC. It translates to CASSAPGGYGYTF.

The chain has TRBV27 and TRBJ1-2; TRBD1 aligns across 8 bases. V was clipped by 1 base and J by 6 bases; unmatched bases: 4. The CDR3 consists of 14 residues. CDR1 is MNHEY and CDR2 is SMNVEV in the germline V gene (reference sequence). The chain's CDR3 is CASSLLGQDNGYTF. DNA for the CDR3: TGTGCCAGCAGTTTATTGGGACAGGATAATGGCTACACCTTC.

CDR3 residues: CASSQPTTGELFF. The CDR3 coding sequence is TGCGCCAGCAGCCAACCCACAACCGGGGAGCTGTTTTTT. The chain has TRBV4-1 and TRBJ2-2, with no clear D. V was pared by 2 bases and J by 5 bases, with 6 bases between. The CDR3 spans 13 residues. Germline V CDR1 and CDR2: MGHRA, YSYEKL.

The chain combines TRBV7-3 with TRBJ2-2; D unclear. CDR1 and CDR2 from the germline V gene are SGHTA and FQGTGA. With 5 bases removed from V and 5 bases from J, the gap between germline ends came to 9 bases. The CDR3 is made up of 13 amino acids. The CDR3 DNA follows: TGTGCCAGCAGCCTCACGAGGACCGGGGAGCTGTTTTTT. Translating gives CASSLTRTGELFF.

The V and J genes are TRBV7-9 and TRBJ2-2; TRBD2 matches at 8 bases. J gave up 6 bases and V 6 bases, and 6 bases lay outside the gene matches. Germline CDR1 reads SEHNR; CDR2 reads FQNEAQ (reference sequence). The length of the CDR3 is 14 residues. The CDR3 protein is CASSPTGGAGELFF. Written as DNA, the CDR3 is TGTGCCAGCAGTCCAACCGGGGGGGCCGGGGAGCTGTTTTTT.

The gene calls are TRBV4-1 and TRBJ2-5; TRBD2 aligns across 10 bases. Germline lookup yields CDR1 MGHRA and CDR2 YSYEKL. The J segment lost 1 base and the V segment lost 3 bases, leaving 11 bases of the junction unmatched. This CDR3 region has 18 residues. CDR3 DNA: TGCGCCAGCAGCCAGATTGTGGGAGGACTAGCGGCCCAAGAGACCCAGTACTTC. As protein: CASSQIVGGLAAQETQYF.

The CDR3 coding sequence is TGTGCCAGCAGCAGCTATAGCGGGAGTGAAGACGAGCAGTACTTC. It translates to CASSSYSGSEDEQYF. This chain connects TRBV7-9 to TRBJ2-7; the match to TRBD2 covers 9 bases. CDR3 length: 15 amino acids. Trimming removed 5 bases from V and 5 bases from J; junction bases left unmatched: 10. Per germline, CDR1 SEHNR and CDR2 FQNEAQ (reference sequence).

This chain joins TRBV30 and TRBJ1-4; 7 positions match TRBD1. Losses at the gene ends were 2 bases for V and 3 bases for J; bases not matched to a gene: 9. Germline V gene sequence: CDR1 GTSNPN, CDR2 SVGIG (reference sequence). The CDR3 is made up of 16 amino acids. CDR3 protein: CAWSQGDWRANEKLFF. DNA of the CDR3: TGTGCCTGGAGTCAGGGGGATTGGAGAGCTAATGAAAAACTGTTTTTT.

The V gene is TRBV5-6, the J gene TRBJ1-1, with 9 bases aligning to TRBD1. Germline assignment: CDR1 SGHDT and CDR2 YYEEEE. V was clipped by 5 bases and J by 4 bases; unmatched bases: 3. The CDR3 length is 13 residues. The CDR3 DNA sequence: TGTGCCAGCAGTCACAGGGGGCCCACTGAAGCTTTCTTT. It codes for CASSHRGPTEAFF.

The gene calls are TRBV11-3 and TRBJ1-3; unclear D gene. The germline V gene has CDR1 SGHNT and CDR2 YENEEA. The CDR3 covers 11 residues. The V end lost 7 bases, the J end lost 9 bases, and 10 bases lay between the germline ends. In DNA, the CDR3 is TGTGCCAGCAAGTCCTCGAGCACCATATATTTT. It specifies CASKSSSTIYF.

The J gene is TRBJ2-3, the V gene TRBV2, with a weak D call TRBD2 (6 bases). Germline V gene lookup returns CDR1 SNHLY and CDR2 FYNNEI. The CDR3 contains 13 residues. V lost 7 bases to trimming and J lost 3 bases, with 11 bases between them. The CDR3 region has the DNA TGTGCCAGCAAAAGCGGAGGGACAGATACGCAGTATTTT. Amino acid sequence: CASKSGGTDTQYF.

V and J are TRBV7-9 and TRBJ1-3; possible D gene TRBD1, 5 bases. Germline assignment: CDR1 SEHNR and CDR2 FQNEAQ (reference sequence). The CDR3 length is 14 residues. V lost 5 bases and J lost 2, with 10 bases in between. The CDR3, as DNA: TGTGCCAGCAGCCCGGGGGGGGCTGGAAACACCATATATTTT. This gives the protein CASSPGGAGNTIYF.

CDR3 loop: CASSKDRGFTEAFF. DNA of the CDR3: TGCGCCAGCAGCAAGGACAGGGGTTTCACTGAAGCTTTCTTT. The genes are TRBV4-3 and TRBJ1-1; 9 bases match TRBD1. Germline CDR1 reads LGHNA; CDR2 reads YSLEER. Unmatched junction bases numbered 5, after V lost 5 bases and J lost 4 bases. The CDR3 is made up of 14 amino acids.

Notes on this clone: The same CDR3 also results from other DNA sequences found in this sample. The chain uses TRBV7-9 and TRBJ1-1; D gene unclear. The CDR3 covers 13 residues. Per the germline V gene, CDR1 is SEHNR and CDR2 is FQNEAQ (reference sequence). Between the trimmed V and J ends, which lost 1 base and 0 bases, there was a span of 3 bases. CDR3 in amino acids: CASSLDMNTEAFF. The CDR3 DNA reads TGTGCCAGCAGCTTAGATATGAACACTGAAGCTTTCTTT.

The genes are TRBV7-6 and TRBJ2-5; D is perhaps TRBD1 (7 bases). The CDR3 extends over 16 amino acids. From germline, CDR1 is SGHVS and CDR2 FNYEAQ. The germline V and J ends were trimmed by 5 bases and 3 bases, with 19 bases remaining between them. CDR3 in amino acids: CASSPAEPGGKETQYF. The DNA of the CDR3 is TGTGCCAGCAGCCCTGCCGAACCAGGGGGGAAAGAGACCCAGTACTTC.

This chain joins TRBV5-4 and TRBJ2-2; 12 bases map to TRBD2. This CDR3 is built from 16 residues. Germline CDR1 and CDR2: SGHNT and YYREEE (reference sequence). With 0 bases clipped from V and 3 bases from J, the junction kept 0 bases outside the gene matches. CDR3 sequence reads: CASSLASGRDTGELFF. The CDR3 bases are TGTGCCAGCAGCTTGGCTAGCGGGAGGGACACCGGGGAGCTGTTTTTT.

This sequence joins TRBV4-1 and TRBJ1-6; 10 nucleotides match TRBD1. The CDR3 loop spans 16 amino acids. The germline V gene encodes CDR1 MGHRA and CDR2 YSYEKL. J was trimmed by 6 bases and V by 6 bases; bases with no gene match: 8. CDR3 in amino acids: CASRLDRDRGNSPLHF. In nucleotides, the CDR3 is TGCGCCAGCAGATTAGACCGGGACAGGGGTAATTCACCCCTCCACTTT.

This sequence joins TRBV7-2 and TRBJ2-6, with 9 bases aligning to TRBD1. With V trimmed by 1 base and J by 4 bases, 5 bases remained unmatched. Germline V gives CDR1 SGHTA, CDR2 FQGNSA. This CDR3 is 17 amino acids long. The chain's CDR3 is CASSLEQGAVGANVLTF. In nucleotides, the CDR3 is TGTGCCAGCAGCTTAGAACAGGGGGCTGTGGGGGCCAACGTCCTGACTTTC.

J is TRBJ2-5 and V is TRBV9; a possible D gene is TRBD1 (6 bases). Germline V gives CDR1 SGDLS, CDR2 YYNGEE. This CDR3 region has 15 residues. V gave up 4 bases and J gave up 4 bases, with 17 bases separating them. Here the CDR3 reads CASSRRMDSLETQYF. The DNA for the CDR3 is TGTGCCAGCAGCAGGAGGATGGACAGTCTAGAGACCCAGTACTTC.

The chain employs TRBV27 and TRBJ2-5; 7 bases are a match to TRBD1. Germline V gene sequence: CDR1 MNHEY, CDR2 SMNVEV (reference sequence). This CDR3 region has 15 residues. Trimming cost V 2 bases and J 3 bases; bases outside gene matches: 6. The CDR3 bases are TGTGCCAGCAGTTTACTGGGGCAGGGGGAAGAGACCCAGTACTTC. Protein product: CASSLLGQGEETQYF.

This chain links TRBV7-3 with TRBJ2-3; TRBD2 is a possible D gene (7 bases). The V gene's germline CDR1 is SGHTA and CDR2 FQGTGA. V was clipped by 2 bases and J by 4 bases, with 13 bases between them. There are 15 residues in the CDR3. Written as DNA, the CDR3 is TGTGCCAGCAGCTTATGGGGGGGCGTGGCAGATACGCAGTATTTT. Translated, it gives CASSLWGGVADTQYF.

This sequence joins TRBV5-4 and TRBJ2-7; 8 nucleotides match TRBD1. The CDR3 runs 13 residues. J was trimmed by 5 bases and V by 4 bases; bases with no gene match: 5. The germline V gene has CDR1 SGHNT and CDR2 YYREEE (reference sequence). The CDR3 DNA is TGTGCCAGCAGCCTACAGGGGGGAGACGAGCAGTACTTC. This gives the protein CASSLQGGDEQYF.

This chain joins TRBV4-1 and TRBJ1-2, with TRBD1 as a possible D gene (6 bases). V lost 1 base, J lost 0 bases, and 15 bases lay in between. Germline CDR1 MGHRA, CDR2 YSYEKL. The CDR3 totals 17 residues. CDR3 protein: CASSQGGGQSTNYGYTF. CDR3 bases: TGCGCCAGCAGCCAAGGCGGTGGACAGTCGACTAACTATGGCTACACCTTC.

The table lists this clone with a count of one. J is TRBJ1-2 and V is TRBV6-6; D is undetermined. The CDR3 is made up of 13 amino acids. Per germline, CDR1 MNHNY and CDR2 SVGAGI (reference sequence). The CDR3 here is CATWAAANYGYTF. CDR3 DNA: TGTGCGACCTGGGCAGCAGCTAACTATGGCTACACCTTC.

This clone occurred many times. The V gene is TRBV6-5, the J gene TRBJ1-1; D gene unclear. CDR3 length: 13 residues. The germline gives CDR1 MNHEY, CDR2 SVGAGI. V was trimmed by 9 bases and J by 3 bases, leaving 14 bases between them. The CDR3 nucleotides read TGTGCCAGTCGTCCAGGCCCGCACACTGAAGCTTTCTTT. Its protein product is CASRPGPHTEAFF.

The chain carries TRBV29-1 and TRBJ2-7; 9 bases align to TRBD2. Trimming at V came to 3 bases and at J to 6 bases, leaving 6 bases not matched to a gene. CDR1 is SQVTM and CDR2 is ANQGSEA in the germline V gene. The CDR3 sequence is 13 residues long. The CDR3 reads CSVELAGSVEQYF. CDR3 in DNA: TGCAGCGTTGAGCTAGCGGGATCGGTCGAGCAGTACTTC.

The chain is built from TRBV7-2 and TRBJ2-7, with TRBD2 as a possible D gene (5 bases). Germline V CDR1 and CDR2: SGHTA, FQGNSA. The CDR3 is 15 amino acids. V was clipped by 0 bases and J by 2 bases, with 11 bases between them. The CDR3 loop is CASSLAGVDPYEQYF. CDR3 bases: TGTGCCAGCAGCTTAGCGGGAGTGGACCCCTACGAGCAGTACTTC.

The chain is built from TRBV6-6 and TRBJ2-7, with TRBD1 matching over 9 bases. The trim removed 6 bases at V and 0 bases at J, leaving 3 bases unmatched. This CDR3 has 14 amino acids. The germline CDR1 and CDR2 sequences are MNHNY and SVGAGI (reference sequence). For the CDR3, the DNA is TGTGCCAGCAGGGACAGGGGTGACTCCTACGAGCAGTACTTC. It translates to CASRDRGDSYEQYF.

The genes are TRBV18 and TRBJ2-7, with 10 bases fitting TRBD1. This CDR3 is built from 15 residues. Germline V gives CDR1 KGHSH, CDR2 LQKENI. Trimming at V came to 3 bases and at J to 6 bases, leaving 8 bases not matched to a gene. CDR3 coding DNA: TGTGCCAGCTCACCTGAGGGACAGGGGTGGCGCGAGCAGTACTTC. Translated: CASSPEGQGWREQYF.

The CDR3 bases are TGTGCCAGCAGTTTACGGGCGGGTGGCGGCTCCTACGAGCAGTACTTC. Protein sequence: CASSLRAGGGSYEQYF. The gene calls are TRBV27 and TRBJ2-7; D is possibly TRBD2 (5 bases). CDR3 length: 16 amino acids. The germline gives CDR1 MNHEY, CDR2 SMNVEV (reference sequence). V shed 2 bases and J shed 0 bases, with 14 bases lying between them.

The V and J genes are TRBV6-6 and TRBJ2-3; TRBD2 might be the D (5 bases). CDR3 length: 16 amino acids. Germline lookup yields CDR1 MNHNY and CDR2 SVGAGI (reference sequence). Trimming removed 2 bases from V and 2 bases from J, with 14 bases in between. CDR3 nucleotides: TGTGCCAGCAGTTACGGCCGGGGTGGGCCCACAGATACGCAGTATTTT. This encodes CASSYGRGGPTDTQYF.